The 9 T cell receptor beta chains presented below share a single source sample, sequenced in a study of cytomegalovirus exposure and HLA in healthy donors (dated by TCRdb to the late 2010s). The library relied on the immunoSEQ multiplex PCR assay. For the multiplex PCR, a mixture combining 60 forward primers for TCR Vbeta segments and 13 reverse primers for TCR Jbeta segments was used. What TCRdb holds here is the immuneACCESS table cut down to in-frame rearrangements. Part of the clones is not present; checked against another copy, under half of the missing clones reflect an unresolved V gene, and the others are unexplained. A total of 95,000 to 150,000 clones appear in this sample, over 60% of them only once. Around 8.8% of the sample comes from the top ten. Input material: PBMCs. All receptors come from a woman aged 40 to 50 in good health and CMV-seropositive.

This sequence joins TRBV28 and TRBJ1-2; unclear D gene. Germline loops: CDR1 MDHEN, CDR2 SYDVKM. CDR3 length: 13 amino acids. The V and J ends lost 2 bases and 4 bases respectively, with 8 bases between them. The CDR3: CASSLQVTYGYTF. CDR3 coding DNA: TGTGCCAGCAGTTTACAGGTCACCTATGGCTACACCTTC.

This chain uses TRBV2 with TRBJ1-5; 7 positions agree with TRBD1. Germline lookup yields CDR1 SNHLY and CDR2 FYNNEI. The trim removed 6 bases at V and 1 base at J, leaving 6 bases unmatched. This CDR3 is built from 15 residues. This CDR3 is CASRTGTVSNQPQHF. The CDR3 nucleotides are TGTGCCAGCAGGACTGGGACAGTAAGCAATCAGCCCCAGCATTTT.

The chain uses TRBV9 and TRBJ2-1; maybe TRBD1 (6 bases). This CDR3 is built from 14 residues. CDR1 is SGDLS and CDR2 is YYNGEE in the germline V gene. With 2 bases removed from V and 5 bases from J, the gap between germline ends came to 11 bases. CDR3: CASSVTGSDNEQFF. The DNA for the CDR3 is TGTGCCAGCAGCGTGACAGGCTCGGACAATGAGCAGTTCTTC. Looking up the rest from reference TRBV9 and TRBJ2-1 gives the full variable domain: DSGVTQTPKHLITATGQRVTLRCSPRSGDLSVYWYQQSLDQGLQFLIQYYNGEERAKGNILERFSAQQFPDLHSELNLSSLELGDSALYFCASSVTGSDNEQFFGPGTRLTVL.

The gene calls are TRBV5-1 and TRBJ2-3; 8 positions match TRBD2. This CDR3 contains 17 residues. Losses at the gene ends were 2 bases for V and 1 base for J; bases not matched to a gene: 9. Germline CDR1 reads SGHRS; CDR2 reads YFSETQ. The CDR3 spells CASSFSPTSARTDTQYF. As DNA, the CDR3 is TGCGCCAGCAGCTTCAGTCCGACTAGCGCCCGCACAGATACGCAGTATTTT.

This chain links TRBV19 with TRBJ2-1, with 9 bases aligning to TRBD2. This CDR3 has 15 amino acids. Looked up from germline, CDR1 is LNHDA and CDR2 is SQIVND (reference sequence). V trimming: 0 bases; J trimming: 4 bases; junction bases outside the gene matches: 1. DNA for the CDR3: TGTGCCAGTAGTATAGAGGGACTAGCTTACAATGAGCAGTTCTTC. Translated: CASSIEGLAYNEQFF.

This clone was picked up a small number of times. V gene TRBV5-1 combines with J gene TRBJ2-7; 7 bases agree with TRBD2. Unmatched junction bases numbered 3, after V lost 6 bases and J lost 0 bases. The germline V gene encodes CDR1 SGHRS and CDR2 YFSETQ. CDR3 size: 13 residues. CDR3 sequence (DNA): TGCGCCAGCACGGCGGGAGACTCCTACGAGCAGTACTTC. Its translation is CASTAGDSYEQYF.

This rearrangement joins TRBV25-1 to TRBJ2-7; TRBD2 matches at 10 bases. Germline loops: CDR1 MGHDK, CDR2 SYGVNS. This CDR3 is built from 14 residues. With V trimmed by 6 bases and J by 1 base, 3 bases remained unmatched. As DNA, the CDR3 is TGTGCCAGCAGCCCAGCGGGAGGGTCCTACGAGCAGTACTTC. Translation gives CASSPAGGSYEQYF.

The CDR3 sequence: CASSPAQGLPGGYTF. Written as DNA, the CDR3 is TGTGCCAGCAGCCCCGCGCAGGGACTACCTGGTGGCTACACCTTC. This chain links TRBV7-9 with TRBJ1-2; tentatively, D is TRBD1 (5 bases). The V end lost 5 bases, the J end lost 7 bases, and 20 bases lay between the germline ends. The CDR3 is 15 residues long. Germline CDR1 is SEHNR and CDR2 is FQNEAQ (reference sequence).

The chain links TRBV27 to TRBJ2-7; 9 nucleotides agree with TRBD2. The CDR3 totals 16 residues. From germline, CDR1 is MNHEY and CDR2 SMNVEV (reference sequence). The V segment lost 6 bases and the J segment 0 bases; nucleotides outside the gene matches: 9. The CDR3 protein is CASRRLAAGSSYEQYF. The DNA for the CDR3 is TGTGCCAGCAGGAGACTAGCGGCCGGGAGCTCCTACGAGCAGTACTTC.